These T cell receptor beta chains were read from a single sample in a study of CD8 T cells in ankylosing spondylitis. TCRdb processed the 5' RACE reads anew with MiXCR; each CDR3 protein has one entry. The data hold 250,000 to 350,000 distinct CDR3 sequences, with less than 25% observed a single time. Material: blood, either unsorted or a sorted T cell fraction (not recorded which). The receptors were sampled from a female donor with ankylosing spondylitis or in good health (not recorded which). CDR3s include the opening cysteine and the closing phenylalanine or tryptophan. The order of the fields is clone size, J gene, D gene, V gene, CDR3 protein, CDR3 DNA. The D gene is left open where the match is weak. Clone size is not always given. Where it is, it says once, few, many or a class for expanded clones.

- | TRBJ2-1 | - | TRBV6-2/TRBV6-3 | CASKNGLANYNEQFF | TGTGCCAGCAAAAACGGGTTAGCGAACTACAATGAGCAGTTCTTC
many | TRBJ1-2 | - | TRBV12-3/TRBV12-4 | CASSPRPIGYTF | TGTGCCAGCAGCCCCCGTCCCATCGGCTACACCTTC
few | TRBJ2-6 | - | TRBV24-1 | CATSLGGGGVAGANVLTF | TGTGCCACCAGTTTGGGCGGAGGGGGGGTGGCTGGGGCCAACGTCCTGACTTTC
few | TRBJ2-7 | TRBD1 | TRBV28 | CASRRQGISYEQYF | TGTGCCAGCAGACGACAGGGGATTTCCTACGAGCAGTACTTC
few | TRBJ1-3 | - | TRBV7-9 | CASSLGAPSIDTIYF | TGTGCCAGCAGCTTAGGGGCCCCCTCGATCGACACCATATATTTT
- | TRBJ1-2 | - | TRBV10-3 | CAISDMAGVGYGYTF | TGTGCCATCAGTGATATGGCGGGGGTTGGCTATGGCTACACCTTC
many | TRBJ2-1 | - | TRBV15 | CATSRGSTYNEQFF | TGTGCCACCAGCAGAGGAAGTACATACAATGAGCAGTTCTTC
- | TRBJ2-7 | TRBD2 | TRBV20-1 | CSASGTRLAGGEQYF | TGCAGTGCTAGCGGAACCCGACTAGCGGGAGGCGAGCAGTACTTC
- | TRBJ2-1 | TRBD2 | TRBV20-1 | CSARVRSSGRFHEQFF | TGCAGTGCTAGAGTCCGCTCTAGCGGGAGGTTCCATGAGCAGTTCTTC
- | TRBJ2-2 | - | TRBV13 | CASSSRGGFGELFF | TGTGCCAGCAGCTCCCGGGGAGGATTCGGGGAGCTGTTTTTT
- | TRBJ1-1 | - | TRBV7-9 | CASVDTEAFF | TGTGCCAGCGTAGACACTGAAGCTTTCTTT